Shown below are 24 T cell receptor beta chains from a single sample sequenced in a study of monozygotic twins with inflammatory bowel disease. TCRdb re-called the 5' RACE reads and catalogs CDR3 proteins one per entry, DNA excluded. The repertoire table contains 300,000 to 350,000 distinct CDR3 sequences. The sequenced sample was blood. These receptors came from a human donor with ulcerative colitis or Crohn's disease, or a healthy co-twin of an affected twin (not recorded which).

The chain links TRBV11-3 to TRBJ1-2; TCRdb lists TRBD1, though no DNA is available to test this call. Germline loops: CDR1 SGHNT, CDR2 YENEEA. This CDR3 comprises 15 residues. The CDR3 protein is CASSPPGHAPHGYTF.

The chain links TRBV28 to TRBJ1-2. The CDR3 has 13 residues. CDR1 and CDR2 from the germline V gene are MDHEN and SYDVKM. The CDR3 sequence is CAIDNRRRSGYTF.

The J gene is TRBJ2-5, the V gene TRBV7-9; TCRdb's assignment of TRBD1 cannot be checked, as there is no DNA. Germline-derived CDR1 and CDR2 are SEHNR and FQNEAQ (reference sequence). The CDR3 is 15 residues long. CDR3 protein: CASSSYRAVQETQYF.

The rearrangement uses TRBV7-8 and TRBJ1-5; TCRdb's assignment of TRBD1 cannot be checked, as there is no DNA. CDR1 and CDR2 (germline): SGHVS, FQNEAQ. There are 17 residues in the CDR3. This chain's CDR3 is CASSLIETPGTNQPQHF.

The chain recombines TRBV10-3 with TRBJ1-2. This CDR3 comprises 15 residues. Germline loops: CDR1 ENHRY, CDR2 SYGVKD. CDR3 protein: CAISESLREGSGYTF.

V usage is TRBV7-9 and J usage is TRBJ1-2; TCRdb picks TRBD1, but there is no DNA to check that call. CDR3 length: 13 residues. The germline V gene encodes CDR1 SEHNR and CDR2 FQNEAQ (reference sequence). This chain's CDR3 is CASSLPGTYGYTF.

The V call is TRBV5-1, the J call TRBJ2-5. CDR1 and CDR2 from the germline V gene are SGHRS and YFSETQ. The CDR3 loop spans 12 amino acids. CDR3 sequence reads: CASSLFQETQYF.

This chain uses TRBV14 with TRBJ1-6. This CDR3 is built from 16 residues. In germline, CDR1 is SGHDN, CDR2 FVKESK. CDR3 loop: CASSQGTECYNSPLHF. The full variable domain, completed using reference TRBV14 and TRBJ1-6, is EAGVTQFPSHSVIEKGQTVTLRCDPISGHDNLYWYRRVMGKEIKFLLHFVKESKQDESGMPNNRFLAERTGGTYSTLKVQPAELEDSGVYFCASSQGTECYNSPLHFGNGTRLTVT.

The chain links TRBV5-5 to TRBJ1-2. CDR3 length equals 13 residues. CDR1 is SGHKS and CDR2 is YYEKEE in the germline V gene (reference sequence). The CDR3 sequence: CASSLDLGFGYTF.

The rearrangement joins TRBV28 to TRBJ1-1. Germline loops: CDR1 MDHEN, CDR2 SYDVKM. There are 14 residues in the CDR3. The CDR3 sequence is CASTTSARTTEAFF.

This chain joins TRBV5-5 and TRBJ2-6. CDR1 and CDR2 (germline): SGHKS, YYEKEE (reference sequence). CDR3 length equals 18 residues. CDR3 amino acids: CASSFWGSWSSGANVLTF.

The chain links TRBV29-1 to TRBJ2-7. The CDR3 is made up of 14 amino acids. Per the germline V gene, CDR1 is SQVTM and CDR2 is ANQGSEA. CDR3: CSVTLLAYCSEQYF.

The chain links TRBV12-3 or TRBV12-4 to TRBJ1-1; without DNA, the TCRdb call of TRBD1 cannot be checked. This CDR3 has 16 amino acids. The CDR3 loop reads CASSPNRADANTEAFF.

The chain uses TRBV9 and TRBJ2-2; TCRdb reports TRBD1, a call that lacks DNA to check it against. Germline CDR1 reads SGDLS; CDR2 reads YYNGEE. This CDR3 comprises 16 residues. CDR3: CASSVVTAANTGELFF.

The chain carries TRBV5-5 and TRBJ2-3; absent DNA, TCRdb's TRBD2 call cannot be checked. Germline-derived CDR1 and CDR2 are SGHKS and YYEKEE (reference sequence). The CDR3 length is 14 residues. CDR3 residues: CASSTGLLSDTQYF.

The CDR3 loop is CASSQVFPGLAGGKTQYF. V gene TRBV4-1 combines with J gene TRBJ2-5; TCRdb's assignment of TRBD2 cannot be checked, as there is no DNA. CDR1 and CDR2 (germline): MGHRA, YSYEKL. The CDR3 length is 18 residues.

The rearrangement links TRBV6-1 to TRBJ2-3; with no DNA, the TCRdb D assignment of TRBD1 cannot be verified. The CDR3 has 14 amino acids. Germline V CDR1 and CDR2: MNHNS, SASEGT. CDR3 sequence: CASSGGRDSDTQYF.

The chain's CDR3 is CASSPTTSGSGETQYF. This chain links TRBV5-4 with TRBJ2-5; TCRdb's D gene call, TRBD2, goes unchecked for lack of DNA. Germline CDR1 is SGHNT and CDR2 is YYREEE (reference sequence). The CDR3 contains 16 residues.

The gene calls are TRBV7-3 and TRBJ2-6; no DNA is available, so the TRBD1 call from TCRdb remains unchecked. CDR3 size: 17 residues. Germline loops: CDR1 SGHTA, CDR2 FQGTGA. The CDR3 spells CASSPAGQPSGANVLTF.

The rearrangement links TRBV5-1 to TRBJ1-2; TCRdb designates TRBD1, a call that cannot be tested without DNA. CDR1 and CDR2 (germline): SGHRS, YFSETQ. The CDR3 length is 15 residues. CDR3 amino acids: CASSPGGGLNYGYTF. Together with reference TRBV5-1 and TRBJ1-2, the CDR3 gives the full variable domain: KAGVTQTPRYLIKTRGQQVTLSCSPISGHRSVSWYQQTPGQGLQFLFEYFSETQRNKGNFPGRFSGRQFSNSRSEMNVSTLELGDSALYLCASSPGGGLNYGYTFGSGTRLTVV.

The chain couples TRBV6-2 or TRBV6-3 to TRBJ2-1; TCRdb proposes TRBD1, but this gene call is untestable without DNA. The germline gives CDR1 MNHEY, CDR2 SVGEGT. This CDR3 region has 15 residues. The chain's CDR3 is CATVPPGRTYNEQFF.

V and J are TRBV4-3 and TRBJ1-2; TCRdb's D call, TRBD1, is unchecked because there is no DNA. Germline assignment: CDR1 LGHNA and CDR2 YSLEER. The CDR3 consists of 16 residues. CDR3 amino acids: CASSAQTGQKVSGYTF.

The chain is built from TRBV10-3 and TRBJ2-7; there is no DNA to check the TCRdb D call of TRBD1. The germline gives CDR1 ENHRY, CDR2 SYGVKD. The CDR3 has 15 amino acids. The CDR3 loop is CAISRTDRESYEQYF.

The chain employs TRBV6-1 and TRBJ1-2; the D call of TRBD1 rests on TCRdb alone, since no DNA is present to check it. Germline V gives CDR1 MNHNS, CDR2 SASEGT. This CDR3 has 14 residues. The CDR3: CASRRTGGSYGYTF.